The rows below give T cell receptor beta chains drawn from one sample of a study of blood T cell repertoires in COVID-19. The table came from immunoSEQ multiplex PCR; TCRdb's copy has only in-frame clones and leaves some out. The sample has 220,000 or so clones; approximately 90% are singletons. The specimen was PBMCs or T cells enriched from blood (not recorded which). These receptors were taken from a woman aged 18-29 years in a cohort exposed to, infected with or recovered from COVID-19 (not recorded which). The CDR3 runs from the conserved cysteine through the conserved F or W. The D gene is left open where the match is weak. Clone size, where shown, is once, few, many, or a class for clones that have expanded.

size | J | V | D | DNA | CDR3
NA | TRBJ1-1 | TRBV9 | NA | TGTGCCAGCAGCGTAGAGGGGCATAGACAAAACACTGAAGCTTTCTTT | CASSVEGHRQNTEAFF
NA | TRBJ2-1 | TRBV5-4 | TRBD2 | TGTGCCAGCAGCTCCCGGGAGGGCGGCACCTACAATGAGCAGTTCTTC | CASSSREGGTYNEQFF
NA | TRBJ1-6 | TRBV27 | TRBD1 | TGTGCCAGCAGTTTATCGACAGGGAATAATTCACCCCTCCACTTT | CASSLSTGNNSPLHF
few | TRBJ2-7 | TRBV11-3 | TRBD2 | TGTGCCAGCAGCCCCCTCGGCGGGAGGAACGAGCAGTACTTC | CASSPLGGRNEQYF
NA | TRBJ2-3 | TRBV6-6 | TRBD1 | TGTGCCAGCAGAGCGCCGGAGGGCAGGGGGCAAGATACGCAGTATTTT | CASRAPEGRGQDTQYF
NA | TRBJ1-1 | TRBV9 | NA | TGTGCCAGCAGCCTAGCCCCCCTCAACACTGAAGCTTTCTTT | CASSLAPLNTEAFF
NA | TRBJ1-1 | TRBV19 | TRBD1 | TGTGCCAGTAGTGTCCGGGACAGGGCCACTGAAGCTTTCTTT | CASSVRDRATEAFF
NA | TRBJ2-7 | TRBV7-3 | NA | TGTGCCAGCAGCTGCAGGGACAGAGGGCGGGTGGGGACTCTAGTGGTAGACTACGAGCAGTACTTC | CASSCRDRGRVGTLVVDYEQYF
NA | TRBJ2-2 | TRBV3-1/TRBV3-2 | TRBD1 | TGTGCCAGCAGCCAAAGGCGACAGGGGTGGACCGGGGAGCTGTTTTTT | CASSQRRQGWTGELFF
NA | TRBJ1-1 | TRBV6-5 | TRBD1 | TGTGCCAGCAAAGAGACAGGGGGCACTGAAGCTTTCTTT | CASKETGGTEAFF
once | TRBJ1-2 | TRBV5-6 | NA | TGTGCCAGCAGCTTTTGGCCAGGGAAAGGCACTAACTATGGCTACACCTTC | CASSFWPGKGTNYGYTF
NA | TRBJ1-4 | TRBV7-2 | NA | TGTGCCAGCAGCCTTTCCTCTCTGAGGGATAATGAAAAACTGTTTTTT | CASSLSSLRDNEKLFF
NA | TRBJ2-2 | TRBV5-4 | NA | TGTGCCAGCAGCTTGGACACTATCACCGGGGAGCTGTTTTTT | CASSLDTITGELFF
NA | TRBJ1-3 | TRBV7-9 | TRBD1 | TGTGCCCTAGCCCCCGGAGGGGGCAGTGGAAACACCATATATTTT | CALAPGGGSGNTIYF